One and the same sample provided the 18 T cell receptor beta chains below, sequenced in a study of blood T cell repertoires in COVID-19 (dated by TCRdb to 2020 to 2022). The library was prepared using the immunoSEQ multiplex PCR assay. This is the immuneACCESS table as TCRdb keeps it, with only in-frame sequences that have V and J called. A part of the clones is gone; compared with another copy, unresolved V genes explain less than half, and the rest is unexplained. Recorded for this sample are fewer than 450,000 clones; about 90% of them occurred a single time. The ten largest account for over 6% of the sample. Sequenced input: peripheral blood. These receptors were collected from a woman aged 45 to 65 with COVID-19, enrolled during active disease.

The chain joins TRBV27 to TRBJ2-2; 7 bases map to TRBD2. Germline trimming cut 6 bases from V and 1 base from J; bases unmatched to any gene: 11. The CDR3 length is 17 residues. Looked up from germline, CDR1 is MNHEY and CDR2 is SMNVEV (reference sequence). CDR3 nucleotide sequence: TGTGCCAGCAGGTGGGGGGGAGGGTCCAAGAACACCGGGGAGCTGTTTTTT. Residues: CASRWGGGSKNTGELFF.

The CDR3 is CASSPGTESYEQYF. The CDR3 nucleotides read TGTGCCAGCTCACCAGGGACAGAAAGTTACGAGCAGTACTTC. V is TRBV18 and J is TRBJ2-7; 7 bases map to TRBD1. Germline CDR1 is KGHSH and CDR2 is LQKENI. The length of the CDR3 is 14 residues. After removal of 2 bases from V and 4 bases from J, the junction contained 5 bases not matched to a gene.

The V call is TRBV5-1, the J call TRBJ2-2, with 7 bases identical to TRBD2. The trim removed 0 bases at V and 6 bases at J, leaving 8 bases unmatched. The CDR3 is 16 amino acids. Germline V gene data show CDR1 as SGHRS and CDR2 as YFSETQ. The chain's CDR3 is CASSLVVVTSPGELFF. The CDR3 coding sequence is TGCGCCAGCAGCTTGGTGGTCGTGACTAGCCCCGGGGAGCTGTTTTTT. The full variable domain, in which reference TRBV5-1 and TRBJ2-2 provide the parts outside the CDR3, is KAGVTQTPRYLIKTRGQQVTLSCSPISGHRSVSWYQQTPGQGLQFLFEYFSETQRNKGNFPGRFSGRQFSNSRSEMNVSTLELGDSALYLCASSLVVVTSPGELFFGEGSRLTVL.

V and J are TRBV3-1 (or the pseudogene TRBV3-2) and TRBJ2-6; possibly TRBD1 for D (6 bases). Trimming cost V 7 bases and J 0 bases, with 19 bases left between them. Germline V gene lookup returns CDR1 LGHDT and CDR2 YNNKEL (reference sequence). The CDR3 totals 18 residues. CDR3: CASNRGTPFPSGANVLTF. In DNA form, the CDR3 reads TGTGCCAGCAACCGAGGGACACCATTTCCCTCTGGGGCCAACGTCCTGACTTTC.

This clone was recorded only once. J is TRBJ2-7 and V is TRBV19; TRBD1 matches at 9 bases. The germline V gene encodes CDR1 LNHDA and CDR2 SQIVND (reference sequence). With V trimmed by 5 bases and J by 1 base, 6 bases remained unmatched. CDR3 size: 15 residues. CDR3 sequence (DNA): TGTGCCAGTAGTGACCGGGACAGGGTGTCCTACGAGCAGTACTTC. Protein product: CASSDRDRVSYEQYF.

The chain joins TRBV19 to TRBJ1-2, with 8 bases that match TRBD1. Germline loops: CDR1 LNHDA, CDR2 SQIVND (reference sequence). Trimming at V came to 4 bases and at J to 4 bases, leaving 11 bases not matched to a gene. The CDR3 is made up of 16 amino acids. The CDR3 DNA is TGTGCCAGTAGTAATAATCCGGGACAGGCGATCTATGGCTACACCTTC. This codes for CASSNNPGQAIYGYTF.

J is TRBJ2-6 and V is TRBV5-5; D call uncertain. The germline gives CDR1 SGHKS, CDR2 YYEKEE (reference sequence). V was trimmed by 0 bases and J by 2 bases, leaving 6 bases between them. The CDR3 is 15 amino acids. The CDR3 is CASSLVIAGANVLTF. The CDR3 DNA reads as TGTGCCAGCAGCTTGGTGATAGCTGGGGCCAACGTCCTGACTTTC.

The V call is TRBV30, the J call TRBJ2-1, with D unresolved. With 4 bases removed from V and 5 bases from J, the gap between germline ends came to 12 bases. Per the germline V gene, CDR1 is GTSNPN and CDR2 is SVGIG (reference sequence). The CDR3 has 13 amino acids. The CDR3 DNA sequence: TGTGCCTGGAACGACATATCTCACAATGAGCAGTTCTTC. Translation: CAWNDISHNEQFF.

A few counts support this clone. The chain is built from TRBV2 and TRBJ1-1; the match to TRBD1 covers 7 bases. The CDR3 is 13 amino acids. J lost 4 bases, V lost 8 bases, and 7 bases had no gene match. Germline loops: CDR1 SNHLY, CDR2 FYNNEI. The CDR3 nucleotides are TGTGCCAGCTTTACCTCAGGGGGCACTGAAGCTTTCTTT. Encoded protein: CASFTSGGTEAFF.

V and J are TRBV5-4 and TRBJ2-2; the D gene is possibly TRBD1 (5 bases). The CDR3 is 13 residues long. The germline V and J ends were trimmed by 4 bases and 6 bases, with 10 bases remaining between them. CDR1 and CDR2 (germline): SGHNT, YYREEE (reference sequence). The CDR3 DNA is TGTGCCAGCAGCGACCAGGGCGCCGGGGAGCTGTTTTTT. Amino acid sequence: CASSDQGAGELFF.

The chain uses TRBV19 and TRBJ1-1, with 8 bases identical to TRBD1. Looked up from germline, CDR1 is LNHDA and CDR2 is SQIVND (reference sequence). Losses at the gene ends were 8 bases for V and 4 bases for J; bases not matched to a gene: 3. The CDR3 extends over 12 amino acids. Here the CDR3 DNA reads TGTGCCAGTCGAGGACAGGGCACTGAAGCTTTCTTT. Amino acids: CASRGQGTEAFF.

The J gene is TRBJ2-7, the V gene TRBV28; 7 positions agree with TRBD2. The germline V gene encodes CDR1 MDHEN and CDR2 SYDVKM. The CDR3 is 15 amino acids. J gave up 3 bases and V 3 bases, and 8 bases lay outside the gene matches. The DNA for the CDR3 is TGTGCCAGCAGTTTGTTGGGGGGGAAGAACTACGAGCAGTACTTC. Translation: CASSLLGGKNYEQYF.

The sample holds one count of this clone. The genes are TRBV29-1 and TRBJ2-7, with 8 bases identical to TRBD1. The CDR3 loop spans 12 amino acids. Unmatched junction bases numbered 5, after V lost 7 bases and J lost 3 bases. Germline assignment: CDR1 SQVTM and CDR2 ANQGSEA. The CDR3 region is CSARTGHYEQYF. Here the CDR3 DNA reads TGCAGCGCTAGGACAGGGCACTACGAGCAGTACTTC.

V is TRBV24-1 and J is TRBJ2-3, with D maybe TRBD2 (5 bases). The CDR3 runs to 16 residues. Germline V gives CDR1 KGHDR, CDR2 SFDVKD. V was pared by 0 bases and J by 2 bases, with 11 bases between. The DNA for the CDR3 is TGTGCCACCAGTGATTTGCAACCGGGATACACAGATACGCAGTATTTT. This encodes CATSDLQPGYTDTQYF.

Remarks on this clone: The sample contains more than one DNA sequence encoding this CDR3. The chain joins TRBV9 to TRBJ2-1; the match to TRBD2 covers 8 bases. Unmatched junction bases numbered 6, after V lost 4 bases and J lost 3 bases. The V gene's germline CDR1 is SGDLS and CDR2 YYNGEE. The CDR3 length is 15 residues. CDR3 region: CASSLSGSFYNEQFF. CDR3 coding DNA: TGTGCCAGCAGCTTGAGCGGGAGCTTCTACAATGAGCAGTTCTTC.

The rearrangement links TRBV15 to TRBJ2-5; 8 bases are a match to TRBD2. There are 18 residues in the CDR3. The V gene end was trimmed by 0 bases and the J gene end by 4 bases; junction bases not matched to a gene: 13. CDR1 is LNHNV, CDR2 YYDKDF, per germline (reference sequence). This CDR3 reads CATSRDPPRSGSRETQYF. The CDR3 bases are TGTGCCACCAGCAGAGATCCCCCGCGGAGCGGGAGTCGAGAGACCCAGTACTTC.

The chain recombines TRBV3-1 (or the pseudogene TRBV3-2) with TRBJ2-4, with 7 bases lining up with TRBD1. Trimming at V came to 1 base and at J to 6 bases, leaving 9 bases not matched to a gene. Germline CDR1 reads LGHDT; CDR2 reads YNNKEL (reference sequence). The CDR3 is made up of 16 amino acids. The CDR3 here is CASSQVRGTAINIQYF. As DNA, the CDR3 is TGTGCCAGCAGCCAAGTACGAGGGACAGCTATAAACATTCAGTACTTC.

This chain connects TRBV7-2 to TRBJ2-5, with 15 bases fitting TRBD2. J lost 2 bases, V lost 4 bases, and 11 bases had no gene match. Looked up from germline, CDR1 is SGHTA and CDR2 is FQGNSA. This CDR3 is 19 amino acids long. This CDR3 is CASSSGTSGRFRQQETQYF. The CDR3, as DNA: TGTGCCAGCAGCTCCGGGACTAGCGGGAGGTTCCGCCAGCAAGAGACCCAGTACTTC.